This entry features one T cell receptor (beta chain) sequence. Its antigen is unknown. The entry originates in a study of cytomegalovirus exposure and HLA in healthy donors. The germline V and J ends were trimmed by 6 bases and 0 bases, with 11 bases remaining between them. CDR3 length equals 14 residues. Germline loops: CDR1 MNHEY, CDR2 SMNVEV (reference sequence). Study observations and caveats: Among CMV-associated TCR beta chains, most appeared HLA-restricted in a later analysis.

60 Vbeta and 13 Jbeta primers were used in PCR. Source study methods: The authors later counted roughly 76 million unique TCR beta chains, roughly 11 million of them shared. Using immunoSEQ multiplex PCR, the repertoire was profiled, and TCRdb retains in-frame clones only, with some absent. The V and J calls and clone size are taken from that table; D and trimming were inferred from the DNA. Here the sample spans 90,000 to 120,000 clones, less than 85% being singletons. The sequence came from a man between 18 and 29 years old in good health and CMV-seronegative. This sequence joins TRBV27 and TRBJ2-5; D is unclear. The sample comprised PBMCs. Written as DNA, the CDR3 is TGTGCCAGCAGGCCCGGCGGTAACCAAGAGACCCAGTACTTC. Protein product: CASRPGGNQETQYF.